The clone carrying this T cell receptor (beta chain) occurred many times. Its specificity is unknown. This record belongs to a study of neurological immune-mediated disorders. Study observations and caveats: No CDR3 amino acid sequences were shared by expanded clones across subjects, suggesting private repertoires in all groups.

The cDNA was synthesized by 5'RACE incorporating 10-nucleotide random UMIs. Using its own MiXCR run on the 5' RACE reads, TCRdb lists one record per CDR3 protein. The sample has 75,000 to 90,000 distinct CDR3 sequences, 10% seen once. The receptor was isolated from a man between 40 and 49 years old in good health. The source material was PBMCs.

Written as DNA, the CDR3 is TGTGCCAGCCGCCGGGAGACTGAAGCTTTCTTT. Encoded protein: CASRRETEAFF. The V gene is TRBV3-1, the J gene TRBJ1-1; no clear D. Trimming stripped 8 bases from V and 5 bases from J, with 9 bases between. The CDR3 runs 11 residues. Per germline, CDR1 LGHDT and CDR2 YNNKEL (reference sequence).